The 17 T cell receptor beta chains reported below all come from one sample, sequenced in a study of vaccination and CD4 T cells after COVID-19. The Oncomine TCR Beta short-read assay generated sequence data from the DNA of cultured CD4+ T cells. MiXCR was run by TCRdb on the PCR reads, yielding one entry per CDR3 protein. This sample carries 5,000 or so distinct CDR3 sequences, more than 25% of them seen once, and the ten largest clones take around 35%. Their cognate antigens are unknown. The treatment denotes: approximately nine-day PBMC culture with coronavirus spike peptide pools or control peptides (ViraFEST assay). Pre-COVID-19 pandemic sampling (2011-2018) yielded the unexposed donor's CD4+ T cells. The sample consisted of CD4+ T cells from blood, cultured in vitro. The receptors come from a human donor in good health.

The V gene is TRBV10-1, the J gene TRBJ2-1; perhaps TRBD2 as D (6 bases). The CDR3 has 12 residues. Trimming shortened V by 6 bases and J by 7 bases, and 10 bases separated the two germline ends. Germline assignment: CDR1 WNHNN and CDR2 SYGVQD (reference sequence). The CDR3 nucleotides read TGCGCCAGCAGCATGGGGAGGAATGAGCAGTTCTTC. Its translation: CASSMGRNEQFF.

This clonotype was observed a few times. V is TRBV6-5 and J is TRBJ2-7; 8 bases are a match to TRBD1. Germline assignment: CDR1 MNHEY and CDR2 SVGAGI. The length of the CDR3 is 15 residues. V shed 1 base and J 2 bases; nucleotides not matched to a gene: 4. As DNA, the CDR3 is TGTGCCAGCAGTTACTTTGCAGGGGGCACCTACGAGCAGTACTTC. Its protein product is CASSYFAGGTYEQYF.

In its sample, this clonotype was seen a few times. The chain couples TRBV7-9 to TRBJ2-6; D is unclear. V gave up 5 bases and J gave up 4 bases, with 9 bases separating them. Germline-derived CDR1 and CDR2 are SEHNR and FQNEAQ (reference sequence). This CDR3 is built from 14 residues. CDR3 sequence: CASSGPVGANVLTF. CDR3 nucleotide sequence: TGTGCCAGCAGCGGACCCGTGGGGGCCAACGTCCTGACTTTC.

This clonotype has more than one count but fewer than ten. The chain recombines TRBV18 with TRBJ1-5, with D unclear. Trimming shortened V by 3 bases and J by 0 bases, and 9 bases separated the two germline ends. From germline, CDR1 is KGHSH and CDR2 LQKENI. This CDR3 has 15 residues. CDR3 DNA: TGTGCCAGCTCACCTACTGGGAGTAGCAATCAGCCCCAGCATTTT. Its translation: CASSPTGSSNQPQHF.

This chain connects TRBV12-3 or TRBV12-4 to TRBJ2-7; TRBD2 might be the D (7 bases). V was shortened by 2 bases and J by 6 bases, with 17 bases between the two germline ends. The CDR3 extends over 15 amino acids. The CDR3 bases are TGTGCCAGCAGTTTACCCGGGGGGCTAGCCTCCGAGCAGTACTTC. Residues: CASSLPGGLASEQYF.

By share, this clonotype ranks as large. The J gene is TRBJ2-7, the V gene TRBV18, with a weak D call TRBD1 (6 bases). CDR3 size: 13 residues. Trimming cost V 5 bases and J 3 bases, with 11 bases left between them. Germline CDR1 reads KGHSH; CDR2 reads LQKENI. The CDR3 is CASSTGTNYEQYF. The CDR3 nucleotides read TGTGCCAGCTCAACTGGGACAAACTACGAGCAGTACTTC.

A few counts support this clonotype. CDR3 bases: TGCAGTGCTAGAGGAACGGGCAGGGACTACGAGCAGTACTTC. Its translation: CSARGTGRDYEQYF. The chain joins TRBV20-1 to TRBJ2-7, with D maybe TRBD1 (5 bases). The CDR3 contains 14 residues. CDR1 is DFQATT and CDR2 is SNEGSKA in the germline V gene (reference sequence). V lost 1 base and J 3 bases, leaving 13 bases between the germline ends.

The V and J genes are TRBV2 and TRBJ2-7; a possible D gene is TRBD2 (6 bases). The CDR3 spans 11 residues. Germline V gene sequence: CDR1 SNHLY, CDR2 FYNNEI. Trimming pared 10 bases from V and 3 bases from J, leaving 10 bases between. In nucleotides, the CDR3 is TGTGCCATAAGACTAGACTACGAGCAGTACTTC. It codes for CAIRLDYEQYF.

This clonotype was counted only a few times. The chain carries TRBV10-3 and TRBJ1-2; the D is unclear. The CDR3 length is 14 residues. The V and J ends lost 0 bases and 7 bases respectively, with 12 bases between them. CDR1 and CDR2 from the germline V gene are ENHRY and SYGVKD. CDR3 sequence: CAISESLEAGGYTF. In nucleotides, the CDR3 is TGTGCCATCAGTGAGTCGTTGGAGGCGGGTGGCTACACCTTC.

This rearrangement joins TRBV6-4 to TRBJ2-3; D not certain. Germline loops: CDR1 MRHNA, CDR2 SNTAGT. Between the trimmed V and J ends, which lost 4 bases and 0 bases, there was a span of 5 bases. The CDR3 runs to 13 residues. CDR3 protein: CASSAGSTDTQYF. CDR3 nucleotides: TGTGCCAGCAGTGCGGGTAGCACAGATACGCAGTATTTT.

The table lists this clonotype with a few counts. The chain couples TRBV19 to TRBJ1-1; 7 bases are a match to TRBD1. With 5 bases clipped from V and 4 bases from J, the junction kept 4 bases outside the gene matches. Germline V lookup: CDR1 LNHDA, CDR2 SQIVND (reference sequence). CDR3 length: 13 residues. The CDR3 here is CASSEGASTEAFF. In nucleotides, the CDR3 is TGTGCCAGTAGTGAGGGGGCAAGCACTGAAGCTTTCTTT.

This chain links TRBV19 with TRBJ1-6; D gene unclear. The CDR3 is 14 amino acids. CDR1 is LNHDA and CDR2 is SQIVND in the germline V gene (reference sequence). Trimming shortened V by 3 bases and J by 10 bases, and 13 bases separated the two germline ends. CDR3 residues: CASSISLDGSPLHF. For the CDR3, the DNA is TGTGCCAGTAGTATTTCTCTGGACGGGTCACCCCTCCACTTT.

This clonotype was seen more than once but under ten times. This rearrangement joins TRBV20-1 to TRBJ1-1; a weak D match, TRBD1 (6 bases). V lost 6 bases to trimming and J lost 3 bases, with 11 bases between them. CDR1 and CDR2 from the germline V gene are DFQATT and SNEGSKA (reference sequence). The CDR3 extends over 12 amino acids. For the CDR3, the DNA is TGCAGTGCCGGGAAGGGGGACACTGAAGCTTTCTTT. Translated, it gives CSAGKGDTEAFF.

Only one count was recorded for this clonotype. V gene TRBV19 combines with J gene TRBJ2-5; 11 positions match TRBD2. CDR1 and CDR2 (germline): LNHDA, SQIVND (reference sequence). The CDR3 totals 17 residues. The trim removed 3 bases at V and 2 bases at J, leaving 8 bases unmatched. CDR3 sequence (DNA): TGTGCCAGTAGTATTCGTAGCGGGGGGGGCAAACAAGAGACCCAGTACTTC. It is translated as CASSIRSGGGKQETQYF.

There are a few counts of this clonotype. The chain is built from TRBV27 and TRBJ1-5; the D is unclear. The germline V and J ends were trimmed by 5 bases and 7 bases, with 18 bases remaining between them. The CDR3 runs 15 residues. Germline-derived CDR1 and CDR2 are MNHEY and SMNVEV (reference sequence). CDR3 sequence: CASSLGPNVGQPQHF. For the CDR3, the DNA is TGTGCCAGCAGTCTCGGGCCCAACGTCGGGCAGCCCCAGCATTTT.

This clonotype was picked up a small number of times. The rearrangement uses TRBV10-3 and TRBJ1-1, with TRBD1 matching 7 bases. Trimming cost V 10 bases and J 6 bases; bases outside gene matches: 14. CDR3 length: 14 amino acids. The germline V gene encodes CDR1 ENHRY and CDR2 SYGVKD. CDR3 amino acids: CATSWEGAGAEAFF. For the CDR3, the DNA is TGTGCCACCAGCTGGGAGGGGGCCGGCGCTGAAGCTTTCTTT.

The chain employs TRBV4-1 and TRBJ1-2; TRBD1 agrees at 9 bases. This CDR3 has 18 amino acids. Germline CDR1 and CDR2: MGHRA and YSYEKL. The V gene end was trimmed by 1 base and the J gene end by 2 bases; junction bases not matched to a gene: 11. The CDR3, as DNA: TGCGCCAGCAGCCAAGTAAGACCCGGGGACAGGGAAAACTATGGCTACACCTTC. Encoded protein: CASSQVRPGDRENYGYTF.